This TCR beta chain was identified during a study of cytomegalovirus exposure and HLA in healthy donors (dated by TCRdb to the late 2010s). Study-level background: In an earlier analysis of roughly 500 of the donors, around 300 Gb of sequence data and 100 million or so unique TCR beta sequences from approximately 180 million T cells were reported. Roughly 300 gigabases of sequencing data and tens of millions of unique TCR sequences were included in an early release covering 500 to 750 HLA-typed donors. Of the 300 to 400 genotyped donors, around 81% fell in the genetic ancestry cluster associated with self-reported Caucasian donors. The study was designed to test whether signatures of past pathogen exposure could be identified by cataloging public T cell receptors. The study profiled the T cell repertoires of 666 subjects by immunosequencing and related them to cytomegalovirus serostatus. Along with the roughly 670-subject first cohort, a separate validation cohort of over a hundred different subjects was used. To predict cytomegalovirus infection status, the study brought together high-throughput TCR immunosequencing, statistical association of individual TCRs with disease status, and machine learning. A later analysis re-analyzed previously published TCR beta repertoires from approximately 670 donors and added high-resolution HLA genotyping to study TCR occurrence patterns. Rather than using new phenotypic data, the later analysis identified candidate immune exposures from TCR beta sequences and from how often those sequences occurred across donors. To decide whether each TCR beta V gene segment behaved as functional or pseudogenic, an earlier analysis of approximately 590 of the donors relied on high-throughput TCR beta sequencing. Donor age, sex, ethnicity and CMV serostatus were compiled alongside the repertoire data. A later genetic analysis used genome-wide SNP genotypes for about 60% of the 666 donors, treating that subset as a discovery cohort. All discovery cohort repertoires had been generated on a single sequencing platform. HLA typing covered class I and class II loci at four-digit resolution. The number of typed donors differed by locus: roughly 629-640 for A, B, C, DRB1 and DQB1; approximately 530 for DQA1; around 580 for DPA1; and around 450 for DPB1. Because of strong linkage in the cohort, a few DR-DQ haplotypes were treated as single units for association and clustering. Across 300 to 400 genotyped donors of the cohort, an average of approximately 220,000 unique TCR beta nucleotide sequences per donor were sequenced, and roughly 18% of those sequences were non-productive.

Library preparation was by the immunoSEQ multiplex PCR assay. The multiplex PCR relied on a mix of 60 forward primers for TCR Vbeta segments and 13 reverse primers for TCR Jbeta segments. A multiplex PCR assay on genomic DNA amplified the CDR3 region of rearranged TCR beta genes. On the Illumina HiSeq System, the amplified TCR beta libraries were sequenced as 87-base-pair reads. Per the original workflow: Across the 670 or so repertoires, a later analysis counted some 81 million unique TCR beta chains, around 11 million of which were shared by at least two donors. Raw reads were error-corrected and collapsed into unique sequences with a nearest-neighbor algorithm that merged closely related sequences to remove PCR and sequencing errors. CDR3 sequences were aligned to IMGT reference sequences to assign V, D and J gene segments. For a sequence to be retained, a match of at least six nucleotides was required to both a V gene segment and a J gene segment. A rearrangement counted as productive if the CDR3 had no stop codons and remained in frame with V and J, and every other rearrangement counted as non-productive. CDR3 was defined by IMGT convention, running from the second conserved V-encoded cysteine to the conserved J-encoded phenylalanine. Sequences without an unambiguous match to a single V gene segment were excluded from the earlier analysis of several hundred of the donors. An earlier analysis of roughly 590 of the donors called V segments functional above 56.7% productive rearrangements and segregating when the between-donor standard deviation exceeded 5%. A statistical classification framework was developed to diagnose cytomegalovirus status using the catalog of TCR beta chain sequences. V and J gene assignment, in a later analysis, came from comparing TCR nucleotide sequences with IMGT/GENE-DB human TR gene sequences. Using the TCRdist pipeline, a later analysis assigned CDR3 sequences along with most-parsimonious VDJ recombination scenarios. A later analysis defined each TCR beta chain by its CDR3 amino acid sequence plus V-gene family, and excluded reads lacking a unique V-gene family. As a way to deal with suspected cross-contamination and a sequencing artifact, a later analysis dropped approximately 570 nucleotide sequences that were highly shared and had low generation probability. A later analysis calculated a clonal expansion index for each public chain from normalized within-repertoire ranks of inferred template counts. In a later analysis, generation probabilities were computed using a VDJ recombination model fitted to out-of-frame rearrangements, and the results were checked against IGoR. Hypergeometric tests were used in a later analysis to score TCR-TCR, TCR-HLA and TCR-CMV co-occurrence, with a repertoire-size bias correction applied to the TCR pairs. To estimate false discovery rates, a later analysis permuted the HLA or CMV assignments 20 times. In a later analysis, co-occurring TCRs were grouped using DBSCAN, with TCRdist sequence similarity added in when clustering inside HLA-allele-positive subsets. Repertoires with fewer than 30,000 or more than 120,000 public chains were left out of co-occurrence clustering, as were five repertoires with anomalous nucleotide sharing. TCRdb took over this immuneACCESS table, retaining in-frame rearrangements with V and J assigned. Such tables are incomplete; in checked studies, under half of the missing clones stem from an unresolved V gene, and the remainder is unexplained. V and J calls and clone size are as listed in that table; D and trimming were resolved from the DNA. The sample yields approximately 59,000 clones; 78% were counted once. In total, the top ten clones hold around 3% of the sample.

In total, approximately 690 healthy bone marrow donors made up the cohort. At the time of sampling, every cohort member was nominally healthy, though immune exposures that went unrecorded were likely present. The donor tested CMV seropositive and was one of the 289 seropositive cohort members. A peripheral blood sample was provided by each donor, and peripheral blood mononuclear cells were used for TCR beta sequencing. The Qiagen DNeasy Blood Extraction Kit was used to extract genomic DNA from the blood cell samples. The germline V gene supplies CDR1 SGHRS and CDR2 YFSETQ. Trimmed from V: 4 bases; trimmed from J: 4 bases; junction bases lacking a gene match: 6. From its cysteine to its phenylalanine, the CDR3 spans 14 amino acids. Kept here is only the CDR3 DNA, which spans 42 bases and is read in frame from base 1. What the authors observed across the whole study: Strong co-occurrence of HLA alleles, especially DR and DQ, made assigning TCR associations to individual alleles difficult. Sequencing depth was assumed to be roughly uniform across donors in the presence/absence analyses, though that assumption may not hold. Cytomegalovirus status was reported to be diagnosed by the classifier with high specificity and sensitivity in both the original and validation cohorts. In a later analysis, HLA-associated TCR beta chains were found to be more clonally expanded and to have lower generation probabilities than equally common non-associated chains. The authors suggested that the approach could potentially be extended to other disease states and immunological phenotypes. The only immune exposure information available for the cohort was CMV serostatus. Linkage disequilibrium might explain the correlated functional status among segregating V segments, but an unknown experimental factor could not be ruled out. Three of the identified cytomegalovirus-associated TCR beta chains were confirmed in vitro to be specific for cytomegalovirus antigens. A later genetic analysis reported fewer N-insertions in productive TCRs among donors in an Asian-associated ancestry cluster than the roughly 640-donor mean. A further reported finding was that TCR beta sequences accurately predicted the HLA-A and HLA-B alleles for most subjects in the first cohort. A cluster of highly shared sequence variants was judged likely to represent a technical artifact of the sequencing pipeline. In a later analysis, the rate of TCR association differed among HLA loci, with DRB1 alleles having the most associated TCRs and HLA-C alleles having the fewest. An earlier analysis of 587 of the donors showed that most TCR beta V segments appeared in productive rearrangements either about 90% or about 30% of the time, which broadly matched IMGT annotations. A later analysis associated approximately 17,000 TCR beta sequences with specific HLA alleles at a false discovery rate of 0.05. The earlier analysis of approximately 590 of the donors excluded some 16 rarely observed V segments, including chromosome 9 orphons, because counts were too low. Some IMGT-functional V segments, including TRBV6-2 and TRBV6-3, could not be told apart with the 87-base-pair reads, so those segments were excluded. In a later analysis, several top co-occurrence clusters were reported to appear linked to parvovirus B19, influenza, CMV and Epstein-Barr virus. The study listed approximately 150 TCR beta chains as associated with cytomegalovirus. This cohort had only TCR beta chains sequenced, and the lack of alpha or paired-chain data limited which features could be detected. While some public TCRs were present in many individuals, most TCR sequences turned up only very rarely across donors. A later genetic analysis associated a missense DCLRE1C variant with V-gene and J-gene trimming of TCR beta chains, and an independent cohort replicated the association. According to a later analysis, most CMV-associated TCR beta chains appeared to be HLA-restricted, and the HLA associations seemed to be driven largely by CMV exposure. HLA typing was unavailable for some donors at each locus, so association tests used only the typed subset.

On this clone: Its antigen is unknown. No base qualities exist here, and no much larger clone lies one base off it.

The rearrangement joined TRBV5-1 to TRBJ2-5, and 8 bases in between align with TRBD1. The source is a girl aged 5-17 years in good health and CMV-seropositive. Sample: PBMCs. The nucleotide sequence reads as follows: TGCGCCAGCAGCCCTTGGACAGGGAGAGAGACCCAGTACTTC. It specifies CASSPWTGRETQYF.